Listed below are T cell receptor beta chains from one sample, sequenced in a study of OX40 agonist ivuxolimab in advanced cancers. TCRdb keeps only in-frame clones here, not all; method: immunoSEQ multiplex PCR. The repertoire consists of fewer than 75,000 clones, with roughly 90% occurring once and the leading ten covering about 0.7%. Sequencing used CD4+ or CD8+ T cells sorted from blood, obtained in a trial of the OX40 agonist ivuxolimab. The source of these receptors is an adult with an advanced solid tumor such as melanoma, head and neck, liver or kidney cancer. CDR3s include the opening cysteine and the closing phenylalanine or tryptophan. Each record gives: CDR3 protein, V gene, J gene.

CDR3aa: CASSSYSSGANVLTF
v_gene: TRBV6-5
j_gene: TRBJ2-6

CDR3aa: CSSGNPTGELFF
v_gene: TRBV29-1
j_gene: TRBJ2-2

CDR3aa: CASSVGPINQPQHF
v_gene: TRBV9
j_gene: TRBJ1-5

CDR3aa: CASRTGTGGSYEQYF
v_gene: TRBV28
j_gene: TRBJ2-7

CDR3aa: CASTLRGHLNTEAFF
v_gene: TRBV5-1
j_gene: TRBJ1-1

CDR3aa: CASRLDRSNTEAFF
v_gene: TRBV6-4
j_gene: TRBJ1-1

CDR3aa: CASSRTGWGNTEAFF
v_gene: TRBV19
j_gene: TRBJ1-1

CDR3aa: CASTSGVLREQYF
v_gene: TRBV6-1
j_gene: TRBJ2-7

CDR3aa: CASRRTGEETQYF
v_gene: TRBV25-1
j_gene: TRBJ2-5

CDR3aa: CASRRDRGGYGYTF
v_gene: TRBV6-6
j_gene: TRBJ1-2

CDR3aa: CASSRSLPGQGRYF
v_gene: TRBV28
j_gene: TRBJ1-3

CDR3aa: CASSRDAEAFF
v_gene: TRBV18
j_gene: TRBJ1-1

CDR3aa: CASSEGLAGTDTQYF
v_gene: TRBV10-1
j_gene: TRBJ2-3

CDR3aa: CASSFRDSSTDTQYF
v_gene: TRBV19
j_gene: TRBJ2-3

CDR3aa: CSVEGSSYEQYF
v_gene: TRBV29-1
j_gene: TRBJ2-7

CDR3aa: CASSYSEERVWYF
v_gene: TRBV6-5
j_gene: TRBJ2-7

CDR3aa: CASSKGPWPQFF
v_gene: TRBV23-1
j_gene: TRBJ2-1

CDR3aa: CASSLGLADSYEQYF
v_gene: TRBV7-2
j_gene: TRBJ2-7

CDR3aa: CASSPLAGTDTQYF
v_gene: TRBV5-1
j_gene: TRBJ2-3

CDR3aa: CASLAPGLAGGYEQYF
v_gene: TRBV28
j_gene: TRBJ2-7

CDR3aa: CSVGTARWNEQFF
v_gene: TRBV29-1
j_gene: TRBJ2-1

CDR3aa: CASSLGRGGYTSGYTF
v_gene: TRBV7-8
j_gene: TRBJ1-2

CDR3aa: CASSSPGNQPQHF
v_gene: TRBV28
j_gene: TRBJ1-5